Shown below are 28 T cell receptor beta chains from a single sample sequenced in a study of cytomegalovirus exposure and HLA in healthy donors. Amplification used 60 Vbeta primers and 13 Jbeta primers. Generated by immunoSEQ multiplex PCR, the TCRdb table keeps only in-frame clones and is missing some. The sample lists some 130,000 clones; 80% were seen once. Material: PBMCs. The receptors here all came from a woman between 35 and 50 years old in good health and CMV-seronegative.

The count of this clone is one. V gene TRBV11-3 combines with J gene TRBJ2-1; weak D call: TRBD1 (6 bases). Trimming pared 4 bases from V and 7 bases from J, leaving 11 bases between. The length of the CDR3 is 13 residues. Germline CDR1 reads SGHNT; CDR2 reads YENEEA. The CDR3 loop is CASSSQGRNEQFF. The CDR3 nucleotides are TGTGCCAGCAGCTCACAGGGAAGGAATGAGCAGTTCTTC. The variable domain in full, with the rest retrieved from reference TRBV11-3 and TRBJ2-1, is EAGVVQSPRYKIIEKKQPVAFWCNPISGHNTLYWYLQNLGQGPELLIRYENEEAVDDSQLPKDRFSAERLKGVDSTLKIQPAELGDSAVYLCASSSQGRNEQFFGPGTRLTVL.

The chain carries TRBV19 and TRBJ2-1; no clear D gene. V lost 7 bases and J lost 6, with 16 bases in between. The CDR3 has 14 amino acids. Germline values: CDR1 LNHDA, CDR2 SQIVND (reference sequence). CDR3 bases: TGTGCCAGTAAATGGGCCCATAGTACCAATGAGCAGTTCTTC. Translated, it gives CASKWAHSTNEQFF. Looking up the rest from reference TRBV19 and TRBJ2-1 gives the full variable domain: DGGITQSPKYLFRKEGQNVTLSCEQNLNHDAMYWYRQDPGQGLRLIYYSQIVNDFQKGDIAEGYSVSREKKESFPLTVTSAQKNPTAFYLCASKWAHSTNEQFFGPGTRLTVL.

The rearrangement uses TRBV9 and TRBJ1-1; D call uncertain. CDR3 size: 13 residues. Germline CDR1 and CDR2: SGDLS and YYNGEE. Trimming left V 0 bases short and J 7 bases short, with 10 bases between. The CDR3 here is CASSVVSRNEAFF. CDR3 in DNA: TGTGCCAGCAGCGTAGTTTCCCGTAATGAAGCTTTCTTT.

A few counts support this clone. The J gene is TRBJ2-1, the V gene TRBV7-3, with D perhaps TRBD2 (7 bases). The germline V gene encodes CDR1 SGHTA and CDR2 FQGTGA. V was trimmed by 5 bases and J by 8 bases, leaving 19 bases between them. The CDR3 is 15 amino acids. CDR3 coding DNA: TGTGCCAGCAGCCAGGGTCGGGGGGCTTGGGATGAGCAGTTCTTC. This translates into CASSQGRGAWDEQFF.

The chain joins TRBV28 to TRBJ2-1, with TRBD1 matching 11 bases. The CDR3 extends over 16 amino acids. After removal of 5 bases from V and 2 bases from J, the junction contained 5 bases not matched to a gene. Germline-derived CDR1 and CDR2 are MDHEN and SYDVKM. CDR3 sequence: CASSGTGQGAYNEQFF. Written as DNA, the CDR3 is TGTGCCAGCAGTGGGACGGGACAGGGGGCCTACAATGAGCAGTTCTTC.

The chain has TRBV9 and TRBJ1-1, with a tentative D call TRBD1 (6 bases). V dropped 3 bases and J dropped 4 bases, with 13 bases sitting between them. Germline V CDR1 and CDR2: SGDLS, YYNGEE. The CDR3 totals 14 residues. Here the CDR3 reads CASSEWGGTTEAFF. The CDR3 DNA sequence: TGTGCCAGCAGCGAATGGGGGGGCACCACTGAAGCTTTCTTT.

This chain connects TRBV4-1 to TRBJ1-6; D perhaps matches TRBD1 (5 bases). Trimming took off 4 bases at V and 9 bases at J, with 19 bases between the two ends. This CDR3 is built from 16 residues. Per germline, CDR1 MGHRA and CDR2 YSYEKL. Here the CDR3 reads CASSRGAGGAGSPLHF. CDR3 nucleotides: TGCGCCAGCAGCCGCGGTGCGGGCGGGGCGGGTTCACCCCTCCACTTT.

The chain joins TRBV11-3 to TRBJ2-1, with D possibly TRBD2 on 7 matching bases. The CDR3 sequence is 15 residues long. V gave up 5 bases and J gave up 8 bases, with 19 bases separating them. The V gene's germline CDR1 is SGHNT and CDR2 YENEEA. DNA of the CDR3: TGTGCCAGCAGCCTGCTCGCGGGGGCCATATATGAGCAGTTCTTC. It yields the protein CASSLLAGAIYEQFF.

V is TRBV5-4 and J is TRBJ1-6, with D possibly TRBD1 on 5 matching bases. This CDR3 is 14 amino acids long. CDR1 is SGHNT and CDR2 is YYREEE in the germline V gene (reference sequence). V was cut by 10 bases and J by 9 bases, with 20 bases left in between. CDR3 sequence: CAVSSGDGGSPLHF. CDR3 sequence (DNA): TGTGCCGTCTCCTCGGGCGACGGGGGTTCACCCCTCCACTTT.

For this clone: One end of the junction does not line up with germline, which may come from a read error. The rearrangement joins TRBV7-7 to TRBJ2-5; maybe TRBD2 (7 bases). This CDR3 spans 15 amino acids. Germline V gene lookup returns CDR1 SSHAT and CDR2 FNYEAQ (reference sequence). The DNA of the CDR3 is TGTGCTAGCAGCTTAGGCGGGGGCTACCAAGAGACCCAGTACTTC. Residues: CASSLGGGYQETQYF.

This chain connects TRBV7-9 to TRBJ2-7, with D tentatively TRBD1 (6 bases). The CDR3 loop spans 14 amino acids. Germline CDR1 is SEHNR and CDR2 is FQNEAQ (reference sequence). With 5 bases removed from V and 2 bases from J, the gap between germline ends came to 13 bases. The CDR3 bases are TGTGCCAGCAGCCCTGGGGGCCTGGCCTACGAGCAGTACTTC. As protein: CASSPGGLAYEQYF.

The chain uses TRBV15 and TRBJ2-3; no reliable D call. The CDR3 is made up of 13 amino acids. Germline V gene sequence: CDR1 LNHNV, CDR2 YYDKDF (reference sequence). V lost 5 bases and J lost 2, with 8 bases in between. CDR3 loop: CATSGPNTDTQYF. The DNA for the CDR3 is TGTGCCACCAGCGGCCCCAACACAGATACGCAGTATTTT. The variable domain in full, with the rest retrieved from reference TRBV15 and TRBJ2-3, is DAMVIQNPRYQVTQFGKPVTLSCSQTLNHNVMYWYQQKSSQAPKLLFHYYDKDFNNEADTPDNFQSRRPNTSFCFLDIRSPGLGDTAMYLCATSGPNTDTQYFGPGTRLTVL.

The chain links TRBV7-2 to TRBJ2-1, with 11 positions matching TRBD1. After removal of 1 base from V and 9 bases from J, the junction contained 5 bases not matched to a gene. The germline gives CDR1 SGHTA, CDR2 FQGNSA. The CDR3 sequence is 15 residues long. CDR3 amino acids: CASSLVGGQGGEQFF. The DNA for the CDR3 is TGTGCCAGCAGCTTAGTGGGGGGACAGGGGGGTGAGCAGTTCTTC.

This clone showed up just a few times. V usage is TRBV7-2 and J usage is TRBJ1-1; D is possibly TRBD1 (6 bases). Germline loops: CDR1 SGHTA, CDR2 FQGNSA. The CDR3 sequence is 13 residues long. V was clipped by 10 bases and J by 7 bases, with 19 bases between them. For the CDR3, the DNA is TGTGCCACAAAGCGGGGGGGGCAAGATGAAGCTTTCTTT. This sequence encodes CATKRGGQDEAFF.

About this clone: Being one base from a much bigger clone, this may be a read error. CDR3 sequence reads: CASSGQGNTEAFF. The CDR3 DNA reads as TGTGCCAGCAGTGGGCAGGGGAACACTGAAGCTTTCTTT. This sequence joins TRBV6-1 and TRBJ1-1, with a tentative D call TRBD1 (5 bases). V was clipped by 4 bases and J by 1 base, with 7 bases between them. Germline-derived CDR1 and CDR2 are MNHNS and SASEGT. The CDR3 loop spans 13 amino acids.

The V gene is TRBV27, the J gene TRBJ2-1; weak D call: TRBD1 (6 bases). From germline, CDR1 is MNHEY and CDR2 SMNVEV (reference sequence). The V end lost 5 bases, the J end lost 5 bases, and 10 bases lay between the germline ends. The CDR3 runs 13 residues. CDR3 loop: CASSPWTDNEQFF. The CDR3 bases are TGTGCCAGCAGTCCCTGGACAGACAATGAGCAGTTCTTC.

This chain links TRBV28 with TRBJ1-6; 9 bases agree with TRBD1. CDR1 is MDHEN and CDR2 is SYDVKM in the germline V gene. The trim removed 10 bases at V and 13 bases at J, leaving 11 bases unmatched. The CDR3 covers 13 residues. In DNA, the CDR3 is TGTGCCATTCAAACCGGGACAGGGATCCCCCTCCACTTT. Protein sequence: CAIQTGTGIPLHF. The entire variable domain, with the rest obtained from reference TRBV28 and TRBJ1-6, is as follows: DVKVTQSSRYLVKRTGEKVFLECVQDMDHENMFWYRQDPGLGLRLIYFSYDVKMKEKGDIPEGYSVSREKKERFSLILESASTNQTSMYLCAIQTGTGIPLHFGNGTRLTVT.

This clone was recorded only once. The chain couples TRBV2 to TRBJ2-3, with D perhaps matching TRBD2 (5 bases). Trimming cost V 7 bases and J 1 base, with 15 bases left between them. The CDR3 is 15 residues long. CDR1 and CDR2 (germline): SNHLY, FYNNEI. CDR3 protein: CASTPIRGRTDTQYF. Here the CDR3 DNA reads TGTGCCAGCACCCCCATACGGGGTCGCACAGATACGCAGTATTTT. The variable domain in full, with the rest retrieved from reference TRBV2 and TRBJ2-3, is EPEVTQTPSHQVTQMGQEVILRCVPISNHLYFYWYRQILGQKVEFLVSFYNNEISEKSEIFDDQFSVERPDGSNFTLKIRSTKLEDSAMYFCASTPIRGRTDTQYFGPGTRLTVL.

This rearrangement joins TRBV27 to TRBJ2-2; D call uncertain. Germline CDR1 is MNHEY and CDR2 is SMNVEV (reference sequence). CDR3 length equals 13 residues. V lost 5 bases to trimming and J lost 2 bases, with 6 bases between them. In DNA, the CDR3 is TGTGCCAGCAGTCAGGTTAACACCGGGGAGCTGTTTTTT. This codes for CASSQVNTGELFF.

The rearrangement joins TRBV4-3 to TRBJ1-2; D is perhaps TRBD1 (6 bases). Trimming shortened V by 1 base and J by 3 bases, and 18 bases separated the two germline ends. Germline assignment: CDR1 LGHNA and CDR2 YSLEER. This CDR3 is 17 amino acids long. The CDR3 here is CASSQGGGGWKDYGYTF. The CDR3 DNA follows: TGCGCCAGCAGCCAAGGGGGAGGGGGATGGAAGGACTATGGCTACACCTTC.

J is TRBJ1-1 and V is TRBV5-4; TRBD1 aligns across 8 bases. J was trimmed by 5 bases and V by 2 bases; bases with no gene match: 5. This CDR3 contains 14 residues. Germline CDR1 is SGHNT and CDR2 is YYREEE (reference sequence). CDR3: CASSLGRGQTEAFF. Here the CDR3 DNA reads TGTGCCAGCAGCTTAGGCAGGGGGCAGACTGAAGCTTTCTTT.

The chain is built from TRBV12-5 and TRBJ1-2, with 8 bases matching TRBD1. Germline-derived CDR1 and CDR2 are LGHNT and FRNRAP. CDR3 length: 17 residues. J was trimmed by 4 bases and V by 1 base; bases with no gene match: 11. The CDR3 DNA sequence: TGTGCTAGTGGTTTGGAAAACAGGGGGGTAAAGGCCTATGGCTACACCTTC. Its translation is CASGLENRGVKAYGYTF. The full variable domain, with the rest looked up from reference TRBV12-5 and TRBJ1-2, is DARVTQTPRHKVTEMGQEVTMRCQPILGHNTVFWYRQTMMQGLELLAYFRNRAPLDDSGMPKDRFSAEMPDATLATLKIQPSEPRDSAVYFCASGLENRGVKAYGYTFGSGTRLTVV.

The chain employs TRBV9 and TRBJ2-1; 11 bases line up with TRBD2. The V gene's germline CDR1 is SGDLS and CDR2 YYNGEE. Trimming cost V 7 bases and J 14 bases; bases outside gene matches: 14. This CDR3 is 14 amino acids long. This CDR3 is CASGSTSGGRGKFF. DNA of the CDR3: TGTGCCAGCGGGTCTACTAGCGGGGGACGCGGGAAGTTCTTC.

This clone was seen more than once but under ten times. The junction does not match germline at one end; this may be a read error. The chain combines TRBV7-9 with TRBJ1-1; D remains unclear. Germline V gives CDR1 SEHNR, CDR2 FQNEAQ (reference sequence). This CDR3 spans 11 amino acids. The chain's CDR3 is CSSRRYDEAFF. DNA for the CDR3: TGTTCCAGCAGGAGGTACGATGAAGCTTTCTTT.

The genes are TRBV9 and TRBJ1-2; 7 nucleotides agree with TRBD1. The CDR3 has 13 residues. CDR1 and CDR2 (germline): SGDLS, YYNGEE. Trimming cost V 5 bases and J 10 bases; bases outside gene matches: 11. The DNA of the CDR3 is TGTGCCAGCAGTGCAGGGGGAGGTTTGACCTACACCTTC. It is translated as CASSAGGGLTYTF.

About this clone: This sample includes further DNA sequences coding for the same CDR3. The CDR3 protein is CSVGTGGNTEAFF. The CDR3 DNA reads TGCAGCGTGGGAACAGGGGGGAACACTGAAGCTTTCTTT. V is TRBV29-1 and J is TRBJ1-1; 8 bases match TRBD1. Germline loops: CDR1 SQVTM, CDR2 ANQGSEA. CDR3 length equals 13 residues. V lost 6 bases, J lost 1 base, and 4 bases stayed unmatched.

This sequence joins TRBV25-1 and TRBJ1-1, with D maybe TRBD1 (6 bases). CDR1 MGHDK and CDR2 SYGVNS come from the germline V gene. V lost 1 base, J lost 1 base, and 13 bases lay in between. CDR3 length equals 16 residues. The DNA of the CDR3 is TGTGCCAGCAGTGAATGGGTCCCAGGGGCGAACACTGAAGCTTTCTTT. This sequence encodes CASSEWVPGANTEAFF.

The V and J genes are TRBV4-2 and TRBJ2-5; TRBD1 aligns across 8 bases. The CDR3 sequence is 19 residues long. The J segment lost 2 bases and the V segment lost 2 bases, leaving 16 bases of the junction unmatched. Germline CDR1 is LGHNA and CDR2 is YNFKEQ. Written as DNA, the CDR3 is TGTGCCAGCAGCCAACTGAGTGGACCGGGACAGGTCAATCAAGAGACCCAGTACTTC. Translation gives CASSQLSGPGQVNQETQYF.